The source of this T cell receptor beta chain is a study of blood T cell repertoires in COVID-19. This CDR3 has 14 amino acids. CDR1 SEHNR and CDR2 FQNEAQ come from the germline V gene (reference sequence). Those enrolled, adults aged roughly 18 to 100 years, came from some 25 US areas. This clone was picked up a small number of times. At one boundary the junction diverges from the germline segment, which might be a read error. Using immunoSEQ multiplex PCR, the repertoire was profiled, and TCRdb retains in-frame clones only, with some absent. Here the sample spans under 250,000 clones, under 90% being singletons.

Sequenced sample: PBMCs or T cells enriched from blood (not recorded which). The chain carries TRBV7-9 and TRBJ2-5, with 12 bases matching TRBD2. This clonotype was obtained from a woman between 50 and 59 years old who had been exposed to COVID-19. CDR3 coding DNA: TGTGCCAGCAGCTTAGGACTAGCGGGGGAATCTAGTGACTTC. Its protein product is CASSLGLAGESSDF.